These T cell receptor beta chains were read from a single sample in a study of sequential checkpoint blockade in melanoma. Sequenced by immunoSEQ multiplex PCR; TCRdb stores in-frame clones only, minus some. The profile shows around 41,000 clones, roughly 90% of them singletons. This specimen was CD8+ T cells sorted from blood (inferred from file names), taken from a patient given nivolumab and ipilimumab in sequence. The receptors stem from a human donor with melanoma. Both conserved end residues are part of each CDR3. D genes are given only for firm matches. Where a row states a size, it is once, few, many or the class of an expanded clone; other rows omit it.

j_gene: TRBJ2-7
abundance: .
v_gene: TRBV4-1
d_gene: TRBD1
CDR3nt: TGCGCCAGCAGCCAAGATTCGGGACAGGGATACGAGCAGTACTTC
CDR3aa: CASSQDSGQGYEQYF

j_gene: TRBJ2-7
abundance: .
v_gene: TRBV25-1
d_gene: .
CDR3nt: TGTGCCAGCAGTGAAAGTGGGCAGTACGAGCAGTACTTC
CDR3aa: CASSESGQYEQYF

j_gene: TRBJ2-3
abundance: .
v_gene: TRBV10-1
d_gene: TRBD2
CDR3nt: TGCGCCAGCAGTGAGGAGACTAGCGGCACTTCCACAGATACGCAGTATTTT
CDR3aa: CASSEETSGTSTDTQYF

j_gene: TRBJ2-1
abundance: .
v_gene: TRBV7-9
d_gene: TRBD2
CDR3nt: TGTGCCAGCAGCTTGGGACTAGCGATCAGCTCCTACAATGAGCAGTTCTTC
CDR3aa: CASSLGLAISSYNEQFF

j_gene: TRBJ1-5
abundance: .
v_gene: TRBV19
d_gene: .
CDR3nt: TGTGCCAGTAGTATAACAACCGGGACACCGTTCAATCAGCCCCAGCATTTT
CDR3aa: CASSITTGTPFNQPQHF

j_gene: TRBJ2-7
abundance: .
v_gene: TRBV7-6
d_gene: TRBD2
CDR3nt: TGTGCCAGCAGCTTAGACTCGAGCGGGAGACCACTGCTCTACGAGCAGTACTTC
CDR3aa: CASSLDSSGRPLLYEQYF

j_gene: TRBJ1-2
abundance: .
v_gene: TRBV6-1
d_gene: TRBD1
CDR3nt: TGTGCCAGCTATGGACAGGGAAAGGGCTACACCTTC
CDR3aa: CASYGQGKGYTF

j_gene: TRBJ2-1
abundance: .
v_gene: TRBV7-7
d_gene: TRBD1
CDR3nt: TGTGCCAGCAGCCAAGGACAGGGGAATGAGCAGTTCTTC
CDR3aa: CASSQGQGNEQFF

j_gene: TRBJ2-7
abundance: .
v_gene: TRBV6-5
d_gene: TRBD2
CDR3nt: TGTGCCAGCAGTTATAGCGGGAGCTCCTACGAGCAGTACTTC
CDR3aa: CASSYSGSSYEQYF

j_gene: TRBJ1-1
abundance: .
v_gene: TRBV11-1
d_gene: .
CDR3nt: TGTGCCAGCAGCATCCGCGGGGCAGGAAACACTGAAGCTTTCTTT
CDR3aa: CASSIRGAGNTEAFF

j_gene: TRBJ1-1
abundance: .
v_gene: TRBV30
d_gene: TRBD1
CDR3nt: TGTGCCTGGAAACTACAGGGGAAGATGAACACTGAAGCTTTCTTT
CDR3aa: CAWKLQGKMNTEAFF

j_gene: TRBJ2-7
abundance: .
v_gene: TRBV6-6
d_gene: .
CDR3nt: TGTGCCAGCAGTTACATGGCAGGCGTACCCTACGAGCAGTACTTC
CDR3aa: CASSYMAGVPYEQYF

j_gene: TRBJ2-7
abundance: .
v_gene: TRBV5-1
d_gene: TRBD1
CDR3nt: TGCGCCAGCAGCTTGAGGGGACAGGGGGAGCTACTACGAGCGTACGAGCAGTACTTC
CDR3aa: CASSLRGQGELLRAYEQYF

j_gene: TRBJ1-2
abundance: .
v_gene: TRBV27
d_gene: TRBD1
CDR3nt: TGTGCCAGCAGGACAGGGGGTAGGGGCCACACCTTC
CDR3aa: CASRTGGRGHTF

j_gene: TRBJ1-5
abundance: .
v_gene: TRBV27
d_gene: .
CDR3nt: TGTGCCAGCGGAGGAACAGGGTTCGGTCAGCCCCAGCATTTT
CDR3aa: CASGGTGFGQPQHF

j_gene: TRBJ2-2
abundance: few
v_gene: TRBV4-3
d_gene: .
CDR3nt: TGCGCCAGCAGCCAAGACCACAGGGCCCTACGGGGGGAGCTGTTTTTT
CDR3aa: CASSQDHRALRGELFF

j_gene: TRBJ2-1
abundance: .
v_gene: TRBV27
d_gene: .
CDR3nt: TGTGCCAGCAGTCCCTTACCTAGCTCCTACAATGAGCAGTTCTTC
CDR3aa: CASSPLPSSYNEQFF

j_gene: TRBJ2-1
abundance: .
v_gene: TRBV27
d_gene: TRBD2
CDR3nt: TGTGCCAGCAGTTTAAAAGCGGGAGGTCTCAATGAGCAGTTCTTC
CDR3aa: CASSLKAGGLNEQFF

j_gene: TRBJ2-3
abundance: .
v_gene: TRBV12-5
d_gene: .
CDR3nt: TGTGCTAGTGGTCCAGCCGACTCCGGGAGCGATACGCAGTATTTT
CDR3aa: CASGPADSGSDTQYF

j_gene: TRBJ2-7
abundance: .
v_gene: TRBV4-1
d_gene: TRBD2
CDR3nt: TGCGCCAGCAGCCAATCGCCTAGCGGGAGTACTGAGGAGTACTTC
CDR3aa: CASSQSPSGSTEEYF

j_gene: TRBJ2-7
abundance: .
v_gene: TRBV27
d_gene: TRBD2
CDR3nt: TGTGCCAGCAGCCAGGGACTAGCGTTCACTTTCGAGCAGTACTTC
CDR3aa: CASSQGLAFTFEQYF

j_gene: TRBJ2-7
abundance: .
v_gene: TRBV28
d_gene: TRBD2
CDR3nt: TGCGCCAGCAGTCGGACTAGCGGGAGTTTTGAGCAGTACTTC
CDR3aa: CASSRTSGSFEQYF

j_gene: TRBJ2-1
abundance: .
v_gene: TRBV4-3
d_gene: .
CDR3nt: TGCGCCAGCAGCCAAGATGGCGGCGGAGCCGATGAGCAGTTCTTC
CDR3aa: CASSQDGGGADEQFF

j_gene: TRBJ2-5
abundance: .
v_gene: TRBV14
d_gene: TRBD2
CDR3nt: TGTGCCAGCAGCCAAGTGGCTAGCGGGATTCGGGAGACCCAGTACTTC
CDR3aa: CASSQVASGIRETQYF

j_gene: TRBJ2-5
abundance: .
v_gene: TRBV10-2
d_gene: .
CDR3nt: TGCGCCAGCAGTGAGAGGGGGGGGGTAGAGACCCAGTACTTC
CDR3aa: CASSERGGVETQYF

j_gene: TRBJ2-2
abundance: .
v_gene: TRBV7-9
d_gene: .
CDR3nt: TGTGCCAGCTCCTTCGGGGTGAACGGGGAGCTGTTTTTT
CDR3aa: CASSFGVNGELFF

j_gene: TRBJ2-7
abundance: .
v_gene: TRBV7-9
d_gene: TRBD1
CDR3nt: TGTGCCAGCAGCGACCGGGACAGGGGAGTCTACGAGCAGTACTTC
CDR3aa: CASSDRDRGVYEQYF

j_gene: TRBJ1-2
abundance: .
v_gene: TRBV30
d_gene: TRBD1
CDR3nt: TGTGCCTGGGGATCCGGGACAGGGCACTATGGCTACACCTTC
CDR3aa: CAWGSGTGHYGYTF

j_gene: TRBJ2-6
abundance: once
v_gene: TRBV5-6
d_gene: .
CDR3nt: TGTGCCAGCAGCTTGGCGGGGGCCAACGTCCTGACTTTC
CDR3aa: CASSLAGANVLTF

j_gene: TRBJ1-4
abundance: once
v_gene: TRBV2
d_gene: .
CDR3nt: TGTGCCAGCAGTGAAGGGGGGGGTTCTAATGAAAAACTGTTTTTT
CDR3aa: CASSEGGGSNEKLFF

j_gene: TRBJ1-6
abundance: .
v_gene: TRBV21-1
d_gene: .
CDR3nt: TGTGCCAGAAAAGACACCAGGGGCCCTAATTCACCCCTCCACTTT
CDR3aa: CARKDTRGPNSPLHF

j_gene: TRBJ2-7
abundance: once
v_gene: TRBV10-2
d_gene: TRBD1
CDR3nt: TGCGCCAGCAGTAGGGACAGCTACGAGCAGTACTTC
CDR3aa: CASSRDSYEQYF

j_gene: TRBJ1-2
abundance: .
v_gene: TRBV9
d_gene: .
CDR3nt: TGTGCCAGCAGCGTAGCCGCCCCGGAGCAGCAACCTAACTATGGCTACACCTTC
CDR3aa: CASSVAAPEQQPNYGYTF

j_gene: TRBJ2-7
abundance: .
v_gene: TRBV9
d_gene: .
CDR3nt: TGTGCCAGCAGCGCCTCCGGGTCCATAAACTACGAGCAGTACTTC
CDR3aa: CASSASGSINYEQYF

j_gene: TRBJ1-1
abundance: .
v_gene: TRBV19
d_gene: .
CDR3nt: TGTGCCAGTAGTATTTGGGGCCACCTCGGGAACACTGAAGCTTTCTTT
CDR3aa: CASSIWGHLGNTEAFF

j_gene: TRBJ2-7
abundance: .
v_gene: TRBV29-1
d_gene: .
CDR3nt: TGCAGCGTTGAAGACCAGCGGAGACCCTACGAGCAGTACTTC
CDR3aa: CSVEDQRRPYEQYF

j_gene: TRBJ1-2
abundance: .
v_gene: TRBV7-9
d_gene: TRBD1
CDR3nt: TGTGCCAGCGCCCGTACGGGACAGGGTAATGGCTACACCTTC
CDR3aa: CASARTGQGNGYTF

j_gene: TRBJ2-2
abundance: .
v_gene: TRBV9
d_gene: .
CDR3nt: TGTGCCAGCAACACGAACACCGGGGAGCTGTTTTTT
CDR3aa: CASNTNTGELFF

j_gene: TRBJ1-1
abundance: .
v_gene: TRBV9
d_gene: TRBD1
CDR3nt: TGTGCCAGCAGCGTAGAGGTCGGGACAGGGGGATCTTGGACTGAAGCTTTCTTT
CDR3aa: CASSVEVGTGGSWTEAFF

j_gene: TRBJ2-7
abundance: .
v_gene: TRBV2
d_gene: TRBD2
CDR3nt: TGTGCCAGCAGCGCACTAGCGGGGGAGTCCTACGAGCAGTACTTC
CDR3aa: CASSALAGESYEQYF

j_gene: TRBJ2-7
abundance: .
v_gene: TRBV27
d_gene: .
CDR3nt: TGTGCCAGCAGTCCCCGAGCCCACGAGCAGTACTTC
CDR3aa: CASSPRAHEQYF

j_gene: TRBJ2-5
abundance: .
v_gene: TRBV5-4
d_gene: .
CDR3nt: TGTGCCAGCAGTCCGAGGAGGTACCAAGAGACCCAGTACTTC
CDR3aa: CASSPRRYQETQYF